What follows are 32 T cell receptor beta chains derived from one specimen sequenced in a study of memory B cells and T cells in multiple sclerosis. Antigens for these TCRs are unknown. Only in-frame clones appear in the TCRdb table, and some are missing; sequencing was by immunoSEQ multiplex PCR. The sample holds over 35,000 clones; roughly 82% are singletons and the top ten take more than 0.95%. Separate sequencing covered autoproliferating (CFSE-dim) and non-proliferating (CFSE-high) T cells from stimulus-free culture. Roughly 4.8x10^7 CFSE-labeled PBMCs were cultured about seven days unstimulated, then replicate wells were pooled. The sample comprised PBMCs from blood kept in culture. These receptors originate from a human donor with multiple sclerosis.

The chain has TRBV10-2 and TRBJ1-3; 9 bases match TRBD1. CDR3 length: 15 residues. After removal of 4 bases from V and 3 bases from J, the junction contained 4 bases not matched to a gene. Germline CDR1 WSHSY, CDR2 SAAADI. This chain's CDR3 is CASSARTGVGNTIYF. DNA for the CDR3: TGCGCCAGCAGTGCCAGGACAGGGGTTGGAAACACCATATATTTT.

V and J are TRBV10-1 and TRBJ1-2, with a possible D match to TRBD1 (6 bases). Germline V gene sequence: CDR1 WNHNN, CDR2 SYGVQD (reference sequence). The ends were cut back, 1 base at V and 4 bases at J, with 7 bases in the middle. The CDR3 consists of 13 residues. The CDR3 region has the DNA TGCGCCAGCAGTGAGTTCAGGGGCTATGGCTACACCTTC. This gives the protein CASSEFRGYGYTF.

A note on this clone: Compared with germline, one end of the junction differs, possibly owing to a read error. In the same sample, other DNA sequences code for this CDR3. This chain uses TRBV28 with TRBJ1-6; the match to TRBD1 covers 9 bases. Looked up from germline, CDR1 is MDHEN and CDR2 is SYDVKM. This CDR3 spans 16 amino acids. In nucleotides, the CDR3 is TGCGCCAGCAGTTTAGGCGGGACAGGGTATAATTCACCCCTCCACTTT. Amino acid sequence: CASSLGGTGYNSPLHF.

This chain connects TRBV13 to TRBJ2-7; D is unclear. The CDR3 totals 12 residues. V was trimmed by 5 bases and J by 1 base, leaving 6 bases between them. Germline V gives CDR1 PRHDT, CDR2 FYEKMQ (reference sequence). The CDR3 nucleotides are TGTGCCAGCAGCCTACGGTCCTACGAGCAGTACTTC. It codes for CASSLRSYEQYF.

The rearrangement uses TRBV10-3 and TRBJ1-2, with 7 bases fitting TRBD1. Germline V gene data show CDR1 as ENHRY and CDR2 as SYGVKD. The CDR3 runs 14 residues. The V segment lost 10 bases and the J segment 6 bases; nucleotides outside the gene matches: 14. This chain's CDR3 is CATLAGPGGDGYTF. For the CDR3, the DNA is TGTGCCACCCTAGCAGGCCCAGGGGGAGATGGCTACACCTTC.

The chain has TRBV2 and TRBJ2-5; D assignment may be TRBD1 or TRBD2 (6 bases each). Trimming cost V 2 bases and J 5 bases, with 15 bases left between them. Germline V gene sequence: CDR1 SNHLY, CDR2 FYNNEI. The CDR3 is 15 amino acids. CDR3 in amino acids: CASSEWRGERETQYF. The CDR3 coding sequence is TGTGCCAGCAGTGAATGGAGGGGGGAACGGGAGACCCAGTACTTC.

The genes are TRBV27 and TRBJ1-6, with TRBD1 as a possible D gene (5 bases). Germline V lookup: CDR1 MNHEY, CDR2 SMNVEV (reference sequence). The CDR3 spans 15 residues. Between the trimmed V and J ends, which lost 0 bases and 7 bases, there was a span of 10 bases. The CDR3 here is CASSLSGEGNSPLHF. The CDR3, as DNA: TGTGCCAGCAGTTTATCGGGCGAGGGGAATTCACCCCTCCACTTT.

This clone showed up just a few times. The gene calls are TRBV18 and TRBJ2-7, with TRBD2 matching 14 bases. V lost 6 bases, J lost 6 bases, and 7 bases stayed unmatched. The CDR3 extends over 15 amino acids. The germline CDR1 and CDR2 sequences are KGHSH and LQKENI. CDR3 sequence reads: CASSRGLAGEAEQYF. CDR3 sequence (DNA): TGTGCCAGCTCCCGGGGACTAGCGGGGGAGGCCGAGCAGTACTTC.

The chain recombines TRBV13 with TRBJ2-5; D perhaps matches TRBD1 (6 bases). The CDR3 is 15 residues long. CDR1 is PRHDT, CDR2 FYEKMQ, per germline (reference sequence). V lost 5 bases and J 5 bases, leaving 18 bases between the germline ends. CDR3 in amino acids: CASSPRQGFRETQYF. The CDR3 DNA reads as TGTGCCAGCAGCCCACGGCAGGGGTTTCGGGAGACCCAGTACTTC.

The J gene is TRBJ1-1, the V gene TRBV6-6, with D unresolved. V lost 2 bases to trimming and J lost 2 bases, with 3 bases between them. Germline V gene data show CDR1 as MNHNY and CDR2 as SVGAGI (reference sequence). This CDR3 contains 12 residues. CDR3 amino acids: CASSYANTEAFF. DNA for the CDR3: TGTGCCAGCAGTTACGCAAACACTGAAGCTTTCTTT.

V usage is TRBV15 and J usage is TRBJ2-1; D is unresolved. This CDR3 is built from 15 residues. Trimming took off 9 bases at V and 0 bases at J, with 15 bases between the two ends. CDR1 LNHNV and CDR2 YYDKDF come from the germline V gene (reference sequence). The CDR3: CATGRDLSSYNEQFF. The CDR3, as DNA: TGTGCCACAGGACGTGACCTGAGCTCCTACAATGAGCAGTTCTTC.

V and J are TRBV2 and TRBJ1-5; D unclear. With 3 bases removed from V and 3 bases from J, the gap between germline ends came to 9 bases. This CDR3 has 14 residues. Germline CDR1 and CDR2: SNHLY and FYNNEI. The CDR3 DNA reads TGTGCCAGCAGTGACGATCCATCCAATCAGCCCCAGCATTTT. This encodes CASSDDPSNQPQHF.

V gene TRBV5-6 combines with J gene TRBJ2-5; the D gene is possibly TRBD2 (6 bases). The V end lost 0 bases, the J end lost 2 bases, and 11 bases lay between the germline ends. CDR3 length: 15 amino acids. The germline CDR1 and CDR2 sequences are SGHDT and YYEEEE. CDR3 bases: TGTGCCAGCAGCTTGGCTTTAGCGGCTCAAGAGACCCAGTACTTC. Protein product: CASSLALAAQETQYF.

The chain uses TRBV27 and TRBJ2-3; no clear D gene. V dropped 3 bases and J dropped 2 bases, with 12 bases sitting between them. The CDR3 runs 15 residues. Germline V gene lookup returns CDR1 MNHEY and CDR2 SMNVEV (reference sequence). CDR3 sequence (DNA): TGTGCCAGCAGTTTTCAGCGACGGAACACAGATACGCAGTATTTT. This sequence encodes CASSFQRRNTDTQYF.

The chain has TRBV7-8 and TRBJ1-1, with D tentatively TRBD1 (5 bases). V dropped 5 bases and J dropped 3 bases, with 10 bases sitting between them. The CDR3 runs 13 residues. Germline assignment: CDR1 SGHVS and CDR2 FQNEAQ. CDR3 loop: CASSPGGYTEAFF. The CDR3 region has the DNA TGTGCCAGCAGCCCGGGGGGGTACACTGAAGCTTTCTTT.

This sequence joins TRBV19 and TRBJ2-1, with D possibly matching TRBD1 (5 bases). The CDR3 runs to 14 residues. The V gene's germline CDR1 is LNHDA and CDR2 SQIVND (reference sequence). V gave up 7 bases and J gave up 4 bases, with 14 bases separating them. The CDR3 protein is CASKALQEYNEQFF. The CDR3 DNA sequence: TGTGCCAGTAAGGCCTTACAGGAATACAATGAGCAGTTCTTC. Full variable domain (rest looked up from reference TRBV19 and TRBJ2-1): DGGITQSPKYLFRKEGQNVTLSCEQNLNHDAMYWYRQDPGQGLRLIYYSQIVNDFQKGDIAEGYSVSREKKESFPLTVTSAQKNPTAFYLCASKALQEYNEQFFGPGTRLTVL.

The chain recombines TRBV10-3 with TRBJ1-1; 9 bases are shared with TRBD1. With V trimmed by 8 bases and J by 3 bases, 4 bases remained unmatched. The V gene's germline CDR1 is ENHRY and CDR2 SYGVKD. The CDR3 covers 13 residues. The CDR3 coding sequence is TGTGCCATCCGGGACAGGGTGGACACTGAAGCTTTCTTT. It encodes CAIRDRVDTEAFF.

This rearrangement joins TRBV6-4 to TRBJ2-5; 7 bases line up with TRBD2. This CDR3 contains 13 residues. Germline loops: CDR1 MRHNA, CDR2 SNTAGT. J lost 6 bases, V lost 4 bases, and 5 bases had no gene match. The CDR3 loop reads CASSVDGGKTQYF. The CDR3 DNA is TGTGCCAGCAGTGTGGACGGGGGGAAGACCCAGTACTTC.

This chain joins TRBV6-4 and TRBJ2-7; D tentatively reads TRBD1 or TRBD2 (5 bases each). This CDR3 comprises 13 residues. The germline V gene encodes CDR1 MRHNA and CDR2 SNTAGT. Deletions cut 5 bases from V and 5 bases from J, with 13 bases between. The CDR3 coding sequence is TGTGCCAGCAGTCCCGATTGGGGGAACGAGCAGTACTTC. Its translation is CASSPDWGNEQYF.

The CDR3 DNA reads as TGTGCCAGCAGCTTAGCGGGACTAGCGGGGGGAACAGATACGCAGTATTTT. This gives the protein CASSLAGLAGGTDTQYF. The chain combines TRBV11-2 with TRBJ2-3; TRBD2 matches 15 bases. The germline V gene has CDR1 SGHAT and CDR2 FQNNGV. This CDR3 has 17 amino acids. V lost 1 base and J lost 3; bases outside the gene matches: 2.

The chain is built from TRBV4-1 and TRBJ2-2; D ambiguous. CDR1 MGHRA and CDR2 YSYEKL come from the germline V gene. The CDR3 consists of 16 residues. Trimming cost V 2 bases and J 6 bases, with 16 bases left between them. CDR3 region: CASSQRPGPQAGELFF. CDR3 nucleotides: TGCGCCAGCAGCCAACGACCAGGACCCCAGGCCGGGGAGCTGTTTTTT.

V is TRBV7-6 and J is TRBJ2-1, with a weak D call TRBD1 (6 bases). This CDR3 comprises 13 residues. Deletions cut 3 bases from V and 6 bases from J, with 9 bases between. The germline CDR1 and CDR2 sequences are SGHVS and FNYEAQ. The chain's CDR3 is CASSLRGGNEQFF. CDR3 nucleotide sequence: TGTGCCAGCAGCTTGAGAGGGGGCAATGAGCAGTTCTTC. Variable domain in full (rest from reference TRBV7-6 and TRBJ2-1): GAGVSQSPRYKVTKRGQDVALRCDPISGHVSLYWYRQALGQGPEFLTYFNYEAQQDKSGLPNDRFSAERPEGSISTLTIQRTEQRDSAMYRCASSLRGGNEQFFGPGTRLTVL.

The rearrangement links TRBV5-4 to TRBJ1-1, with 9 bases matching TRBD1. There are 15 residues in the CDR3. CDR1 is SGHNT and CDR2 is YYREEE in the germline V gene (reference sequence). After removal of 3 bases from V and 4 bases from J, the junction contained 7 bases not matched to a gene. CDR3 sequence: CASSYFSDRGTEAFF. The CDR3 region has the DNA TGTGCCAGCAGCTATTTCTCGGACAGGGGCACTGAAGCTTTCTTT.

The CDR3 bases are TGCGCCAGAAAAAGGGGCGGGGGCGGTCACGAGCAGTACTTC. This sequence encodes CARKRGGGGHEQYF. The chain joins TRBV4-3 to TRBJ2-7, with a tentative D call TRBD2 (7 bases). Trimming pared 9 bases from V and 5 bases from J, leaving 20 bases between. The CDR3 totals 14 residues. In germline, CDR1 is LGHNA, CDR2 YSLEER.

The genes are TRBV2 and TRBJ2-7; D might be TRBD2 (7 bases). CDR1 and CDR2 (germline): SNHLY, FYNNEI. This CDR3 is built from 14 residues. The ends were cut back, 3 bases at V and 4 bases at J, with 13 bases in the middle. The CDR3 region has the DNA TGTGCCAGCAGTGACCAAGGGGGGGATTACGAGCAGTACTTC. This translates into CASSDQGGDYEQYF.

The V gene is TRBV5-1, the J gene TRBJ2-5, with TRBD2 matching over 13 bases. The CDR3 has 15 amino acids. V lost 0 bases, J lost 7 bases, and 3 bases stayed unmatched. Germline CDR1 and CDR2: SGHRS and YFSETQ. The CDR3: CASSLELAGGLTQYF. CDR3 DNA: TGCGCCAGCAGCTTGGAACTAGCGGGGGGGCTGACCCAGTACTTC.

This clone was observed a single time. For the CDR3, the DNA is TGTGCCAGCAGCTTGCGGGGTGCGGGACACAATGAGCAGTTCTTC. Its protein is CASSLRGAGHNEQFF. The chain combines TRBV7-9 with TRBJ2-1; tentative D call: TRBD2 (6 bases). With 3 bases removed from V and 5 bases from J, the gap between germline ends came to 14 bases. The CDR3 totals 15 residues. Germline values: CDR1 SEHNR, CDR2 FQNEAQ (reference sequence).

The chain joins TRBV7-8 to TRBJ2-5; a possible D gene is TRBD1 (5 bases). The CDR3 length is 13 residues. With 1 base removed from V and 5 bases from J, the gap between germline ends came to 8 bases. Germline loops: CDR1 SGHVS, CDR2 FQNEAQ. The CDR3, as DNA: TGTGCCAGCAGCTTAGAGGGGTGGGAGACCCAGTACTTC. Its translation is CASSLEGWETQYF.

V usage is TRBV6-6 and J usage is TRBJ1-2, with TRBD1 as a possible D gene (5 bases). The germline CDR1 and CDR2 sequences are MNHNY and SVGAGI (reference sequence). Between the trimmed V and J ends, which lost 6 bases and 4 bases, there was a span of 15 bases. This CDR3 has 14 residues. The CDR3: CASRPSRAGYGYTF. CDR3 DNA: TGTGCCAGCAGGCCTTCCAGGGCTGGCTATGGCTACACCTTC.

The chain joins TRBV2 to TRBJ2-2; the D gene is possibly TRBD1 (5 bases). The CDR3 is 16 amino acids. Germline lookup yields CDR1 SNHLY and CDR2 FYNNEI. The V end lost 2 bases, the J end lost 6 bases, and 16 bases lay between the germline ends. The CDR3 nucleotides read TGTGCCAGCAGTGAAAGGGGTTGGGCCCACTCCGGGGAGCTGTTTTTT. It encodes CASSERGWAHSGELFF.

The V call is TRBV5-4, the J call TRBJ2-2; 7 positions match TRBD1. With V trimmed by 2 bases and J by 4 bases, 11 bases remained unmatched. This CDR3 has 17 amino acids. The germline CDR1 and CDR2 sequences are SGHNT and YYREEE (reference sequence). The CDR3 DNA reads as TGTGCCAGCAGCTTTAAGGGGGCCCCAGGAGCCACCGGGGAGCTGTTTTTT. Protein sequence: CASSFKGAPGATGELFF.

The gene calls are TRBV4-3 and TRBJ1-1; TRBD1 is a possible D gene (6 bases). Trimming removed 0 bases from V and 4 bases from J, with 15 bases in between. Germline values: CDR1 LGHNA, CDR2 YSLEER. The CDR3 has 16 residues. Written as DNA, the CDR3 is TGCGCCAGCAGCCAAGATAACGGGGGGCTGAGCACTGAAGCTTTCTTT. Encoded protein: CASSQDNGGLSTEAFF.